The T cell receptor beta chain described here comes from a study of identifying expanded T cells in peripheral blood. Of note for this clone: Its target is not known.

General study results and limits: Roughly two-week clone count variance significantly increased as total template count grew. Technical replicates showed around 1.1 changed clones; two weeks roughly 15; four weeks 19.

Profiled with immunoSEQ multiplex PCR; TCRdb holds only in-frame clones, not every one. The sample holds tens of thousands of clones; about 85% are singletons and the top ten take about 20%. CDR3 length: 16 amino acids. Germline V gene sequence: CDR1 MNHNY, CDR2 SVGAGI (reference sequence). The V segment lost 6 bases and the J segment 3 bases; nucleotides outside the gene matches: 6. The receptor's source is a person between 18 and 70 years old in good health. V gene TRBV6-6 combines with J gene TRBJ1-6, with 9 bases identical to TRBD1. Sample: blood. DNA for the CDR3: TGTGCCAGCAGAGCCGGGACAGGGAACTATAATTCACCCCTCCACTTT. As protein: CASRAGTGNYNSPLHF.